This TCR beta chain emerged from a study of graft-versus-host responses after intestinal transplantation. General study points: Some patients had graft-donor T cell macrochimerism, and their allografts showed high graft-versus-host to host-versus-graft clonal ratios. HvG clone declines early post-transplant were associated with peak circulating GvH levels. There were GvH clones found in recipient marrow, and some of them appeared first in ileum or blood.

Sequenced by immunoSEQ multiplex PCR; TCRdb stores in-frame clones only, minus some. The sample holds 40,000 to 55,000 clones, 70% to 85% seen once. Comments on this clone: Its antigen is still unknown.

The length of the CDR3 is 13 residues. Germline V lookup: CDR1 SNHLY, CDR2 FYNNEI. The V gene lost 5 bases and the J gene lost 4 bases, with 11 bases spanning the gap. The chain links TRBV2 to TRBJ1-2; D possibly corresponds to TRBD1 (5 bases). This clonotype was obtained from a human donor who was the organ donor for an intestinal transplant. The sequenced sample was unstimulated CD4+ T cells sorted from spleen or lymph node cells, obtained before transplant. The CDR3 loop is CASSQGGGYGYTF. For the CDR3, the DNA is TGTGCCAGCAGTCAGGGAGGAGGCTATGGCTACACCTTC.